One and the same sample provided the 19 T cell receptor beta chains below, sequenced in a study of cytomegalovirus exposure and HLA in healthy donors. The study ran its PCR with 60 Vbeta and 13 Jbeta primers. The protocol was immunoSEQ multiplex PCR, while the TCRdb copy is restricted to in-frame clones and leaves out a portion. In the table there are about 160,000 clones, 82% of which are singletons. The sample consisted of PBMCs. All receptors derive from a man aged 45-65 years in good health and CMV-seropositive.

The chain links TRBV13 to TRBJ1-6; possibly TRBD1 for D (5 bases). With 5 bases removed from V and 0 bases from J, the gap between germline ends came to 11 bases. The CDR3 runs to 16 residues. Germline V gene sequence: CDR1 PRHDT, CDR2 FYEKMQ (reference sequence). The CDR3 DNA follows: TGTGCCAGCAGCCCCCAGGGCAGCTCCTATAATTCACCCCTCCACTTT. Translation: CASSPQGSSYNSPLHF.

The chain employs TRBV7-8 and TRBJ2-3; no reliable D call. This CDR3 has 12 amino acids. CDR1 SGHVS and CDR2 FQNEAQ come from the germline V gene. V lost 5 bases, J lost 6 bases, and 9 bases lay in between. CDR3 nucleotides: TGTGCCAGCAGCCTAAACGGGGATACGCAGTATTTT. This codes for CASSLNGDTQYF. Full variable domain (remainder filled in from reference TRBV7-8 and TRBJ2-3): GAGVSQSPRYKVAKRGQDVALRCDPISGHVSLFWYQQALGQGPEFLTYFQNEAQLDKSGLPSDRFFAERPEGSVSTLKIQRTQQEDSAVYLCASSLNGDTQYFGPGTRLTVL.

The chain couples TRBV10-1 to TRBJ2-1; 10 bases line up with TRBD2. The germline V gene encodes CDR1 WNHNN and CDR2 SYGVQD (reference sequence). The V and J ends lost 6 bases and 3 bases, in that order; junction bases with no gene match: 5. The CDR3 runs 15 residues. The CDR3 bases are TGCGCCAGCAGGCCACTAGCGGGGATCTACAATGAGCAGTTCTTC. Translation gives CASRPLAGIYNEQFF.

The gene calls are TRBV19 and TRBJ1-5, with a weak D call TRBD1 (6 bases). Germline values: CDR1 LNHDA, CDR2 SQIVND (reference sequence). The CDR3 runs to 17 residues. Trimming pared 7 bases from V and 2 bases from J, leaving 21 bases between. This CDR3 is CASKGGGRDLGNQPQHF. Here the CDR3 DNA reads TGTGCCAGTAAAGGGGGGGGGCGCGATTTGGGCAATCAGCCCCAGCATTTT.

There are a few counts of this clone. The chain joins TRBV5-4 to TRBJ1-4; D call uncertain. The CDR3 loop spans 12 amino acids. Between the trimmed V and J ends, which lost 4 bases and 8 bases, there was a span of 9 bases. Germline assignment: CDR1 SGHNT and CDR2 YYREEE (reference sequence). The CDR3 coding sequence is TGTGCCAGCAGCACAGTAAAAGAAAAACTGTTTTTT. It is translated as CASSTVKEKLFF.

This chain uses TRBV9 with TRBJ2-2; TRBD2 agrees at 12 bases. The trim removed 3 bases at V and 9 bases at J, leaving 12 bases unmatched. In germline, CDR1 is SGDLS, CDR2 YYNGEE. This CDR3 is 17 amino acids long. The CDR3: CASSGPGLAGFRRELFF. The CDR3 DNA follows: TGTGCCAGCAGCGGCCCCGGACTAGCGGGGTTCCGCCGGGAGCTGTTTTTT.

Of note for this clone: Within the sample, other DNA sequences also encode this same CDR3. J is TRBJ2-1 and V is TRBV11-2, with a tentative D call TRBD2 (5 bases). V lost 1 base and J 0 bases, leaving 7 bases between the germline ends. In germline, CDR1 is SGHAT, CDR2 FQNNGV. This CDR3 has 15 residues. This CDR3 reads CASSLGGSSYNEQFF. The DNA for the CDR3 is TGTGCCAGCAGCTTAGGAGGGAGCTCCTACAATGAGCAGTTCTTC.

The rearrangement links TRBV5-1 to TRBJ1-1; a weak D match, TRBD1 (5 bases). Germline loops: CDR1 SGHRS, CDR2 YFSETQ. CDR3 length: 14 amino acids. V lost 0 bases and J lost 4, with 10 bases in between. CDR3 coding DNA: TGCGCCAGCAGCTTGGCGGGGGGAGGCACTGAAGCTTTCTTT. Translated, it gives CASSLAGGGTEAFF.

The CDR3 DNA is TGTGCCAGTAGTATAGACAGGGGTGGCAATCAGCCCCAGCATTTT. It codes for CASSIDRGGNQPQHF. V is TRBV19 and J is TRBJ1-5; tentatively, D is TRBD1 (6 bases). This CDR3 has 15 residues. V was clipped by 0 bases and J by 2 bases, with 8 bases between them. Germline CDR1 reads LNHDA; CDR2 reads SQIVND (reference sequence).

The chain is built from TRBV19 and TRBJ1-4; TRBD1 matches at 7 bases. Germline V lookup: CDR1 LNHDA, CDR2 SQIVND (reference sequence). CDR3 length: 15 residues. The ends lost 4 bases at V and 8 bases at J; junction bases unmatched: 10. CDR3 protein: CASSTGTVKGEKLFF. The CDR3 DNA reads as TGTGCCAGTAGTACCGGGACAGTAAAGGGAGAAAAACTGTTTTTT.

V is TRBV7-2 and J is TRBJ2-3, with TRBD2 matching over 8 bases. The trim removed 5 bases at V and 2 bases at J, leaving 6 bases unmatched. The CDR3 has 15 residues. CDR1 and CDR2 (germline): SGHTA, FQGNSA. CDR3 DNA sequence: TGTGCCAGCAGCCCAATAGCGGGACCCACAGATACGCAGTATTTT. This sequence encodes CASSPIAGPTDTQYF.

J is TRBJ2-7 and V is TRBV7-6, with TRBD2 matching 8 bases. CDR1 is SGHVS and CDR2 is FNYEAQ in the germline V gene. The junction had 2 bases not matched to a gene; V was cut back by 1 base and J by 6 bases. The CDR3 runs to 13 residues. CDR3 bases: TGTGCCAGCAGCTTAGAGCGGGGGAGCGAGCAGTACTTC. Its translation: CASSLERGSEQYF.

The rearrangement links TRBV4-3 to TRBJ1-2, with 8 bases matching TRBD1. The CDR3 spans 15 residues. The junction had 10 bases not matched to a gene; V was cut back by 3 bases and J by 7 bases. The germline gives CDR1 LGHNA, CDR2 YSLEER. DNA for the CDR3: TGCGCCAGCAGCCACCAGACAGGGGCCCGGGGTGGCTACACCTTC. The encoded protein is CASSHQTGARGGYTF.

This clone was observed once. The chain recombines TRBV7-3 with TRBJ1-1, with D possibly TRBD1 on 5 matching bases. Per the germline V gene, CDR1 is SGHTA and CDR2 is FQGTGA. CDR3 size: 13 residues. V lost 4 bases and J lost 3, with 9 bases in between. The CDR3 region is CASSWGVDTEAFF. CDR3 coding DNA: TGTGCCAGCAGCTGGGGGGTAGACACTGAAGCTTTCTTT.

The chain links TRBV28 to TRBJ2-5; 7 nucleotides align to TRBD2. J lost 4 bases, V lost 6 bases, and 17 bases had no gene match. The CDR3 contains 17 residues. Germline values: CDR1 MDHEN, CDR2 SYDVKM. CDR3 loop: CASRSLKAGHLGETQYF. CDR3 in DNA: TGTGCCAGCAGGTCCCTAAAAGCGGGGCACCTAGGAGAGACCCAGTACTTC.

This clone was seen only a few times. The chain is built from TRBV7-2 and TRBJ2-1; TRBD2 matches at 9 bases. The junction had 5 bases not matched to a gene; V was cut back by 3 bases and J by 5 bases. The germline V gene has CDR1 SGHTA and CDR2 FQGNSA. CDR3 length equals 15 residues. CDR3 coding DNA: TGTGCCAGCAGCTTCTTAGCGGGAGCAAACAATGAGCAGTTCTTC. Translation: CASSFLAGANNEQFF. The entire variable domain, with the rest obtained from reference TRBV7-2 and TRBJ2-1, is as follows: GAGVSQSPSNKVTEKGKDVELRCDPISGHTALYWYRQSLGQGLEFLIYFQGNSAPDKSGLPSDRFSAERTGGSVSTLTIQRTQQEDSAVYLCASSFLAGANNEQFFGPGTRLTVL.

This clone was counted between two and nine times. The chain recombines TRBV11-3 with TRBJ2-3; 14 bases fit TRBD2. Germline V gene data show CDR1 as SGHNT and CDR2 as YENEEA. The length of the CDR3 is 17 residues. V was clipped by 3 bases and J by 2 bases; unmatched bases: 4. The CDR3 DNA is TGTGCCAGCAGCTTGGGACTAGCGGGAGTGTACACAGATACGCAGTATTTT. As protein: CASSLGLAGVYTDTQYF.

The rearrangement links TRBV29-1 to TRBJ1-2; 9 bases fit TRBD1. The length of the CDR3 is 14 residues. CDR1 and CDR2 (germline): SQVTM, ANQGSEA. V was pared by 6 bases and J by 7 bases, with 12 bases of the junction left unmatched. The CDR3 here is CSVGGPTGGRGYTF. CDR3 bases: TGCAGCGTGGGGGGACCCACAGGGGGCCGTGGCTACACCTTC.

The rearrangement links TRBV4-3 to TRBJ2-1; the match to TRBD2 covers 10 bases. CDR1 LGHNA and CDR2 YSLEER come from the germline V gene. This CDR3 spans 17 amino acids. Trimming removed 4 bases from V and 6 bases from J; junction bases left unmatched: 12. The CDR3 region has the DNA TGCGCCAGCAGCCCCGGGAGCGGGGGGGTCAGATTCAATGAGCAGTTCTTC. This translates into CASSPGSGGVRFNEQFF.